This T cell receptor (beta chain) appears in the sequencing data of a study of blood T cell repertoires in COVID-19. Study-level information: PBMCs, B-cell-depleted T cells, or T cells provided the cDNA or gDNA that made up the material.

Original methodology: How many nucleated cells were present was estimated from reference gene primer amplification. The protocol was immunoSEQ multiplex PCR, while the TCRdb copy is restricted to in-frame clones and leaves out a portion. The V and J calls and clone size come from that table; D and trimming were worked out from the DNA. Counted here are approximately 150,000 clones, roughly nine tenths occurring once; the ten biggest clones make up under 6%. In germline, CDR1 is MNHEY, CDR2 SMNVEV (reference sequence). The CDR3 is 13 amino acids. Deletions cut 6 bases from V and 4 bases from J, with 13 bases between.

The origin of this receptor is a human donor in a cohort sampled during active COVID-19. Sequencing was performed on peripheral blood. V and J are TRBV27 and TRBJ2-7, with a tentative D call TRBD1 (6 bases). The CDR3, as DNA: TGTGCCAGCAGCCCGGACAGAATTTACGAGCAGTACTTC. It specifies CASSPDRIYEQYF.